The sequence of this T cell receptor (beta chain) was determined in a study of cytomegalovirus exposure and HLA in healthy donors (dated by TCRdb to the late 2010s). In terms of the full investigation: A later analysis indicated that the 120 validation repertoires were generated on the platform also employed for the roughly 650 repertoires of the first cohort. The study aimed to test whether signatures of past pathogen exposure could be identified by cataloging public T cell receptors. Besides the first cohort of about 730 subjects, a separate validation cohort made up of 95 to 150 different subjects was used. To predict cytomegalovirus infection status, the study brought together high-throughput TCR immunosequencing, statistical association of individual TCRs with disease status, and machine learning. The paper as a whole reports these results and caveats: In the study, 164 TCR beta chains were listed as associated with cytomegalovirus. Most TCR sequences were observed very rarely across donors, whereas some public TCRs were present in many individuals. A few of the identified cytomegalovirus-associated TCR beta chains were confirmed in vitro to be specific for cytomegalovirus antigens. A later analysis found that TCRs clustered in the first cohort also tended to co-occur in the 120 or so validation repertoires, with roughly 95% of cluster scores above 0. The classifier was reported to diagnose cytomegalovirus status with high specificity and sensitivity in both the original cohort and the validation cohort. A later analysis lacked HLA typing for the validation cohort, so it scored co-occurrence in that cohort across all 120 or so repertoires. The authors suggested that the approach could potentially be generalized to other disease states and immunological phenotypes.

Libraries were built with the immunoSEQ multiplex PCR assay. The paper's processing steps were these. A statistical classification framework was built for diagnosing cytomegalovirus status from the catalog of TCR beta chain sequences. Held by TCRdb, this immuneACCESS table contains in-frame sequences only and omits some clones. Under half of the omission traces to an unresolved V gene where checked; the cause of the rest is unknown. V and J calls and clone size are copied from that table; D and trimming were computed from the DNA. This sample is represented by 130,000 or so clones; nearly 90% of them were singletons. The ten largest make up about 3% of the sample. In the case of this clone: Its antigen is not yet known. No per-base quality is available; no much larger clone lies one base away.

The CDR3 covers 15 residues, taking in both the cysteine and the phenylalanine. Only the CDR3 DNA stays, 45 bases, in frame from base 1. The germline V gene supplies CDR1 SGHNT and CDR2 YENEEA. The trim is 3 bases for V and 1 base for J, with a gap of 12 bases between the germline ends. Donors formed part of the validation cohort, which comprised 120 subjects and was distinct from the first cohort of roughly 600 subjects. The TCR sequence derives from a man under 40 in good health and CMV-seronegative. Recombination linked TRBV11-3 to TRBJ2-5, and TRBD2 may be the D gene, going by 7 matching bases. The sequenced material came from PBMCs. At the DNA level, the sequence is TGTGCCAGCAGCTTGGGAGGGGGAATCCAAGAGACCCAGTACTTC. Translated, this gives CASSLGGGIQETQYF.